The 20 T cell receptor beta chains given below trace back to one sample, sequenced in a study of blood T cell repertoires in COVID-19. This table comes from immunoSEQ multiplex PCR, and its TCRdb copy is limited to in-frame clones, with some not included. Of hundreds of thousands of clones in the sample, around nine tenths were seen once. Sequenced input: PBMCs or T cells enriched from blood (not recorded which). Receptor source: a man aged 35 to 55 who had recovered from COVID-19.

The chain couples TRBV5-5 to TRBJ2-7, with D possibly being TRBD1 (6 bases). CDR3 length equals 14 residues. Trimming cost V 3 bases and J 1 base, with 11 bases left between them. CDR1 is SGHKS and CDR2 is YYEKEE in the germline V gene (reference sequence). Written as DNA, the CDR3 is TGTGCCAGCAGCTACGGGACATCGTCCTACGAGCAGTACTTC. It is translated as CASSYGTSSYEQYF.

The chain uses TRBV24-1 and TRBJ1-4, with D perhaps TRBD1 (5 bases). Trimming stripped 7 bases from V and 6 bases from J, with 17 bases between. CDR1 is KGHDR, CDR2 SFDVKD, per germline. The CDR3 is made up of 15 amino acids. CDR3 DNA sequence: TGTGCCACCAGCTCCGCCGGGACGGGGGATGAAAAACTGTTTTTT. This sequence encodes CATSSAGTGDEKLFF.

This clone was seen more than once but under ten times. This chain joins TRBV7-9 and TRBJ2-3, with TRBD2 as a possible D gene (6 bases). With 1 base removed from V and 6 bases from J, the gap between germline ends came to 17 bases. The CDR3 has 16 residues. Germline lookup yields CDR1 SEHNR and CDR2 FQNEAQ (reference sequence). The CDR3 sequence: CASSLVVGGLLDTQYF. In DNA form, the CDR3 reads TGTGCCAGCAGCTTAGTGGTCGGAGGGCTCCTTGATACGCAGTATTTT.

The CDR3: CASSLTGEYNEQFF. Written as DNA, the CDR3 is TGTGCCAGCAGCCTCACAGGGGAGTACAATGAGCAGTTCTTC. The rearrangement uses TRBV28 and TRBJ2-1; 7 bases line up with TRBD1. With V trimmed by 6 bases and J by 4 bases, 6 bases remained unmatched. CDR3 length: 14 amino acids. CDR1 and CDR2 from the germline V gene are MDHEN and SYDVKM.

This clone was seen only once. The chain employs TRBV5-1 and TRBJ2-7; no firm D call. Germline V gene lookup returns CDR1 SGHRS and CDR2 YFSETQ. The CDR3 runs to 12 residues. The V and J ends lost 4 bases and 3 bases respectively, with 8 bases between them. CDR3 sequence: CASSPEDYEQYF. CDR3 in DNA: TGCGCCAGCAGCCCCGAGGACTACGAGCAGTACTTC. Full variable domain (rest looked up from reference TRBV5-1 and TRBJ2-7): KAGVTQTPRYLIKTRGQQVTLSCSPISGHRSVSWYQQTPGQGLQFLFEYFSETQRNKGNFPGRFSGRQFSNSRSEMNVSTLELGDSALYLCASSPEDYEQYFGPGTRLTVT.

V usage is TRBV27 and J usage is TRBJ2-7, with 10 nucleotides matching TRBD1. CDR1 and CDR2 from the germline V gene are MNHEY and SMNVEV (reference sequence). The CDR3 runs 14 residues. V lost 7 bases to trimming and J lost 7 bases; unmatched junction nucleotides: 10. CDR3 sequence (DNA): TGTGCCAGCAACACCGGGACAGGGGCCGGAGAGCAGTACTTC. Its protein product is CASNTGTGAGEQYF.

The V gene is TRBV19, the J gene TRBJ2-2, with 8 bases aligning to TRBD1. The CDR3 consists of 17 residues. Germline V gives CDR1 LNHDA, CDR2 SQIVND (reference sequence). V was clipped by 6 bases and J by 5 bases; unmatched bases: 14. The CDR3, as DNA: TGTGCCAGTAGCGATCCTGCTCAGGGGGCGCGTACCGGGGAGCTGTTTTTT. Its translation is CASSDPAQGARTGELFF.

This chain connects TRBV7-9 to TRBJ2-7; 7 bases are shared with TRBD1. Germline CDR1 reads SEHNR; CDR2 reads FQNEAQ (reference sequence). There are 14 residues in the CDR3. V was clipped by 5 bases and J by 3 bases; unmatched bases: 7. For the CDR3, the DNA is TGTGCCAGCAGCCCGGACAGGATAGACTACGAGCAGTACTTC. Its protein product is CASSPDRIDYEQYF. Looking up the rest from reference TRBV7-9 and TRBJ2-7 gives the full variable domain: DTGVSQNPRHKITKRGQNVTFRCDPISEHNRLYWYRQTLGQGPEFLTYFQNEAQLEKSRLLSDRFSAERPKGSFSTLEIQRTEQGDSAMYLCASSPDRIDYEQYFGPGTRLTVT.

This clone has a single count. The rearrangement uses TRBV7-8 and TRBJ2-5; TRBD2 matches 9 bases. The V segment lost 1 base and the J segment 5 bases; nucleotides outside the gene matches: 17. Germline-derived CDR1 and CDR2 are SGHVS and FQNEAQ. The length of the CDR3 is 19 residues. The CDR3, as DNA: TGTGCCAGCAGCTTAGTACCTGTTGATCAGCTAGCGGGGCGTGAGACCCAGTACTTC. It codes for CASSLVPVDQLAGRETQYF.

The CDR3: CASSDEGVLTEAFF. The CDR3 nucleotides read TGTGCCAGCAGTGATGAAGGGGTGCTTACTGAAGCTTTCTTT. The chain links TRBV2 to TRBJ1-1; D is possibly TRBD1 (5 bases). CDR1 SNHLY and CDR2 FYNNEI come from the germline V gene. V lost 3 bases to trimming and J lost 5 bases, with 13 bases between them. This CDR3 contains 14 residues.

V usage is TRBV6-5 and J usage is TRBJ2-1; D may be TRBD1 (6 bases). There are 13 residues in the CDR3. Germline V gene sequence: CDR1 MNHEY, CDR2 SVGAGI. Trimming removed 5 bases from V and 4 bases from J, with 9 bases in between. CDR3 sequence (DNA): TGTGCCAGCAGTACAGGGTATTACAATGAGCAGTTCTTC. Translating it yields CASSTGYYNEQFF.

The chain links TRBV7-2 to TRBJ2-3; 7 bases align to TRBD1. The CDR3 runs 15 residues. Per germline, CDR1 SGHTA and CDR2 FQGNSA. V was pared by 2 bases and J by 1 base, with 3 bases of the junction left unmatched. The CDR3 reads CASSLSTGRTDTQYF. As DNA, the CDR3 is TGTGCCAGCAGCTTATCGACAGGGCGCACAGATACGCAGTATTTT.

In its sample, this clone was seen once. This rearrangement joins TRBV9 to TRBJ2-3; 9 bases agree with TRBD2. V dropped 4 bases and J dropped 2; count of bases not matched to a gene: 11. This CDR3 is built from 17 residues. In germline, CDR1 is SGDLS, CDR2 YYNGEE. The CDR3 DNA follows: TGTGCCAGCAGCTTGGGGGTCGCTAGCGGGAACACAGATACGCAGTATTTT. Amino acids: CASSLGVASGNTDTQYF. Variable domain in full (rest from reference TRBV9 and TRBJ2-3): DSGVTQTPKHLITATGQRVTLRCSPRSGDLSVYWYQQSLDQGLQFLIQYYNGEERAKGNILERFSAQQFPDLHSELNLSSLELGDSALYFCASSLGVASGNTDTQYFGPGTRLTVL.

The rearrangement links TRBV12-3 or TRBV12-4 to TRBJ2-1; TRBD2 is a possible D gene (6 bases). CDR3 length equals 11 residues. V gave up 5 bases and J gave up 10 bases, with 9 bases separating them. The CDR3 bases are TGTGCCAGCAGTCTGGGACTCGAGCAGTTCTTC. As protein: CASSLGLEQFF.

This sequence joins TRBV5-4 and TRBJ2-2, with 7 bases fitting TRBD2. V shed 6 bases and J 6 bases; nucleotides not matched to a gene: 8. The CDR3 extends over 14 amino acids. Per germline, CDR1 SGHNT and CDR2 YYREEE (reference sequence). DNA of the CDR3: TGTGCCAGCAATCGGGGAGGGGCCGCCGGGGAGCTGTTTTTT. Residues: CASNRGGAAGELFF.

The chain links TRBV11-2 to TRBJ2-1; 14 bases line up with TRBD2. Trimming removed 3 bases from V and 6 bases from J; junction bases left unmatched: 1. Looked up from germline, CDR1 is SGHAT and CDR2 is FQNNGV. This CDR3 comprises 15 residues. The CDR3, as DNA: TGTGCCAGCAGCTTTGGACTAGCGGGGGGCAATGAGCAGTTCTTC. It yields the protein CASSFGLAGGNEQFF.

The rearrangement links TRBV30 to TRBJ2-7; D may be TRBD1 (5 bases). Germline CDR1 GTSNPN, CDR2 SVGIG (reference sequence). The CDR3 has 14 amino acids. Trimming pared 4 bases from V and 2 bases from J, leaving 15 bases between. The CDR3 DNA is TGTGCCTGGACAGGGAAATCCCTCACCTACGAGCAGTACTTC. Amino acids: CAWTGKSLTYEQYF.

This clone showed up just once. DNA for the CDR3: TGTGCCACCAGCAGATGGGACAGGGGCAATCAGCCCCAGCATTTT. This translates into CATSRWDRGNQPQHF. The chain recombines TRBV15 with TRBJ1-5; 9 bases align to TRBD1. The trim removed 2 bases at V and 2 bases at J, leaving 1 base unmatched. CDR1 LNHNV and CDR2 YYDKDF come from the germline V gene (reference sequence). The CDR3 sequence is 15 residues long.

The rearrangement joins TRBV6-5 to TRBJ1-5; the D is unclear. This CDR3 is 15 amino acids long. Germline V CDR1 and CDR2: MNHEY, SVGAGI. V was pared by 2 bases and J by 7 bases, with 15 bases between. CDR3 sequence (DNA): TGTGCCAGCAGTTACAACCATGGGGAGGGACAGCCCCAGCATTTT. It translates to CASSYNHGEGQPQHF.

V and J are TRBV6-2 or TRBV6-3 and TRBJ2-1; 9 nucleotides align to TRBD2. Germline values: CDR1 MNHEY, CDR2 SVGEGT. The CDR3 runs to 14 residues. With 3 bases clipped from V and 9 bases from J, the junction kept 6 bases outside the gene matches. The CDR3 DNA follows: TGTGCCAGCAGTTATCTAGCGGGAACGGCTGAGCAGTTCTTC. It yields the protein CASSYLAGTAEQFF.